One and the same sample provided the 3 T cell receptor beta chains below, sequenced in a study of T cell repertoires in cytomegalovirus infection (dated by TCRdb to about 2019). The treatment or condition label on this specimen signifies: in vitro stimulation with specific CMV peptide epitopes to enrich CMV-specific T cells. The instrument given in TCRdb is Illumina HiSeq 1500. Starting from the raw public reads, TCRdb applied fastp trimming at Q25, assembled clones with MiXCR and retained in-frame beta chains. Every entry covers one CDR3 protein and lists the most common genes and DNA from its rows. The sample records 200,000 to 250,000 distinct CDR3 sequences, roughly 34% of which are singletons. Approximately 60% of the sample lies in the top ten. Their specific antigens are unknown. The sample here was CD8+ T cells from cultured PBMCs, taken from culture after CMV antigen stimulation. These receptors came from a human donor in good health (CMV status not recorded). Some clones in this sample may be carry-over from other donors' samples.

The chain joins TRBV24-1 to TRBJ2-7; D might be TRBD1 (5 bases). Germline V lookup: CDR1 KGHDR, CDR2 SFDVKD. This CDR3 has 15 amino acids. V was clipped by 1 base and J by 3 bases, with 12 bases between them. The CDR3 protein is CATSDFRQGSYEQYF. The CDR3 DNA reads as TGTGCCACCAGTGATTTCAGGCAGGGAAGCTACGAGCAGTACTTC.

This clonotype was seen a handful of times. The genes are TRBV7-2 and TRBJ1-1; D is undetermined. The CDR3 length is 14 residues. V lost 3 bases and J 9 bases, leaving 17 bases between the germline ends. CDR1 is SGHTA, CDR2 FQGNSA, per germline. The CDR3 DNA reads TGTGCCAGCAGCTTGACGGGCCTGGGAATGAAAGCTTTCTTT. Amino acids: CASSLTGLGMKAFF.

V usage is TRBV6-1 and J usage is TRBJ1-1; D might be TRBD1 (6 bases). Germline CDR1 MNHNS, CDR2 SASEGT. CDR3 length: 13 residues. Trimming removed 5 bases from V and 7 bases from J, with 14 bases in between. CDR3: CASSYRDIGEAFF. For the CDR3, the DNA is TGTGCCAGCAGTTACCGGGACATCGGTGAAGCTTTCTTT.